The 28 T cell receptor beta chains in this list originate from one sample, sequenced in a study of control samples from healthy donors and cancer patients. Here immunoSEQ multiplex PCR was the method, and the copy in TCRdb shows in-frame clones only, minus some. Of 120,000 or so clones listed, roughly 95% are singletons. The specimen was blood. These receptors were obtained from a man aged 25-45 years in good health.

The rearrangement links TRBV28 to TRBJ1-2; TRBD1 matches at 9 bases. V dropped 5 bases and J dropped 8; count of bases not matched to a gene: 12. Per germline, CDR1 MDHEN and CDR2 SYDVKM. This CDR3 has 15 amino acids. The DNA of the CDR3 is TGTGCCAGCAGTCCTTCCGGGACAGGGCTTTGGGGCTACACCTTC. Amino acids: CASSPSGTGLWGYTF.

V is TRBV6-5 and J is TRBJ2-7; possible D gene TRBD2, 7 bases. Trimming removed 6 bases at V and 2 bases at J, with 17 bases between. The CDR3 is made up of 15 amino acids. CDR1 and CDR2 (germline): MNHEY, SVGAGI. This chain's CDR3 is CASSRQGGAAYEQYF. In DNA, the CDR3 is TGTGCCAGCAGCCGCCAAGGGGGGGCCGCCTACGAGCAGTACTTC.

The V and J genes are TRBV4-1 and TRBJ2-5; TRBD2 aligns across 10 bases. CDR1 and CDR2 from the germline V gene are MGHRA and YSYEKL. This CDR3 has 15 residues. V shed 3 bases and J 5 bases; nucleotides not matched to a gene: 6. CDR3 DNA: TGCGCCAGCAGCCAGGCTAGCGGGGGTCCCGAGACCCAGTACTTC. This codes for CASSQASGGPETQYF.

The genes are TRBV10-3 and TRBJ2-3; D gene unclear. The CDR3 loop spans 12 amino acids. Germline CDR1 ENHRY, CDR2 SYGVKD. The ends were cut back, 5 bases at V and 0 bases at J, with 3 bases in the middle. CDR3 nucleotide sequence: TGTGCCATCAGTACGAGCACAGATACGCAGTATTTT. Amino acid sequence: CAISTSTDTQYF.

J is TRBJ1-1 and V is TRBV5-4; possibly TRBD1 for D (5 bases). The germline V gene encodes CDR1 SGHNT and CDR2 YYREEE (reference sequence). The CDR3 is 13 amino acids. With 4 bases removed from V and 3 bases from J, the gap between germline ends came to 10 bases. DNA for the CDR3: TGTGCCAGCAGCCGAGTAGGGGACACTGAAGCTTTCTTT. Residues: CASSRVGDTEAFF.

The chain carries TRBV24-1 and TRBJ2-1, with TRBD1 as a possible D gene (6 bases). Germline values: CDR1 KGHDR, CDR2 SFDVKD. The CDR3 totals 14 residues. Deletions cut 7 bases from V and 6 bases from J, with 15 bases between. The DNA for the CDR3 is TGTGCCACCAGCCCACAGGGCGTCGGCAATGAGCAGTTCTTC. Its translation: CATSPQGVGNEQFF.

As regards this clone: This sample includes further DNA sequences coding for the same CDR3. The CDR3 region is CASSYEGSGANVLTF. CDR3 in DNA: TGTGCCAGCAGTTACGAGGGCTCTGGGGCCAACGTCCTGACTTTC. J is TRBJ2-6 and V is TRBV6-2 or TRBV6-3, with D perhaps TRBD2 (5 bases). The CDR3 covers 15 residues. Between the trimmed V and J ends, which lost 2 bases and 0 bases, there was a span of 5 bases. Looked up from germline, CDR1 is MNHEY and CDR2 is SVGEGT.

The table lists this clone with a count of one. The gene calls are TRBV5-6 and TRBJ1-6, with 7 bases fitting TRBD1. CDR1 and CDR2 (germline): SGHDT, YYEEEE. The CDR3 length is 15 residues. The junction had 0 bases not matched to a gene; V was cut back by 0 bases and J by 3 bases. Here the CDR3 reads CASSLDRGYNSPLHF. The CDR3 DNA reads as TGTGCCAGCAGCTTGGACAGGGGCTATAATTCACCCCTCCACTTT. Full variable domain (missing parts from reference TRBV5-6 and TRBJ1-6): DAGVTQSPTHLIKTRGQQVTLRCSPKSGHDTVSWYQQALGQGPQFIFQYYEEEERQRGNFPDRFSGHQFPNYSSELNVNALLLGDSALYLCASSLDRGYNSPLHFGNGTRLTVT.

The DNA of the CDR3 is TGTGCCAGCAGTTACCCCCAAGAGACCCAGTACTTC. Its translation is CASSYPQETQYF. The chain links TRBV6-6 to TRBJ2-5; unclear D gene. The CDR3 has 12 amino acids. The V gene lost 2 bases and the J gene lost 1 base, with 2 bases spanning the gap. Germline V gene data show CDR1 as MNHNY and CDR2 as SVGAGI (reference sequence).

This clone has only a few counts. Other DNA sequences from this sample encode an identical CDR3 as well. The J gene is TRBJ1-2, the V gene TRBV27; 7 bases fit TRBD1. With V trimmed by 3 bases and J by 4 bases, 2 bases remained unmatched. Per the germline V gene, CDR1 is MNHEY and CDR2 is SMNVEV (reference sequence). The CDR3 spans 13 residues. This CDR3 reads CASSLTGSYGYTF. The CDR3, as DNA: TGTGCCAGCAGTTTGACAGGGAGCTATGGCTACACCTTC.

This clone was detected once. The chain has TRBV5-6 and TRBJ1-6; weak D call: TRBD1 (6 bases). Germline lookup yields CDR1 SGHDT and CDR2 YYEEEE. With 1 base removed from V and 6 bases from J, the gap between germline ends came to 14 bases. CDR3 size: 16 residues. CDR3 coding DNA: TGTGCCAGCAGCTTGTCTTTGGGGGCCCCTAATTCACCCCTCCACTTT. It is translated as CASSLSLGAPNSPLHF.

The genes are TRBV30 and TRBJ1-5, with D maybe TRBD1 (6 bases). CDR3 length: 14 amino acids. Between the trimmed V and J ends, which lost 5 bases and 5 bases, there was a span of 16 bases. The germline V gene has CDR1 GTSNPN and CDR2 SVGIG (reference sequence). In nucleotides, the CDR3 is TGTGCCTGGGGAAGACGGGGGCGCGATCAGCCCCAGCATTTT. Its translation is CAWGRRGRDQPQHF.

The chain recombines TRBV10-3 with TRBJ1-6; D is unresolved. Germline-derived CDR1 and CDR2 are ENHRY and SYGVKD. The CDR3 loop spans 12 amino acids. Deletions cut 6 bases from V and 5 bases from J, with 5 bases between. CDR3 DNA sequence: TGTGCCATCAGGAGGGATAATTCACCCCTCCACTTT. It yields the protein CAIRRDNSPLHF.

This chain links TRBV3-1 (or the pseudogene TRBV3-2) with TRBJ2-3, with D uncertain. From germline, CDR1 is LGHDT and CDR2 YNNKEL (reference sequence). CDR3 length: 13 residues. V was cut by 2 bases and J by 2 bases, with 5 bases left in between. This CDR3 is CASSQFLTDTQYF. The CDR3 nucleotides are TGTGCCAGCAGCCAATTCCTCACAGATACGCAGTATTTT.

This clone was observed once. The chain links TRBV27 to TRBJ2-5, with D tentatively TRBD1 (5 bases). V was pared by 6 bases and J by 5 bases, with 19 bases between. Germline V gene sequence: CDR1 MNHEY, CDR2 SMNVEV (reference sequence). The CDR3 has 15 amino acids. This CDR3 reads CASSLYPGQWETQYF. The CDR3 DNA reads TGTGCCAGCAGCCTCTATCCAGGGCAATGGGAGACCCAGTACTTC.

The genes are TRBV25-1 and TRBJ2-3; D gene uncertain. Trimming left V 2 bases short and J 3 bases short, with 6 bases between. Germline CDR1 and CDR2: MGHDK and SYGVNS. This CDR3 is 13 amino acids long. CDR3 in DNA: TGTGCCAGCAGTGAACCGGCTACAGATACGCAGTATTTT. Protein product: CASSEPATDTQYF.

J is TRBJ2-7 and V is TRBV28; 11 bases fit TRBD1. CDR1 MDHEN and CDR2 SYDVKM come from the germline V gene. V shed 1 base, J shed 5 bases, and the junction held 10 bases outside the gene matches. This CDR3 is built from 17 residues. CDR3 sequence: CASSLYASGQGVHEQYF. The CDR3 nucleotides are TGTGCCAGCAGTTTATATGCGTCGGGACAGGGGGTCCACGAGCAGTACTTC. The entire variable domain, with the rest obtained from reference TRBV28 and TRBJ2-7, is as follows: DVKVTQSSRYLVKRTGEKVFLECVQDMDHENMFWYRQDPGLGLRLIYFSYDVKMKEKGDIPEGYSVSREKKERFSLILESASTNQTSMYLCASSLYASGQGVHEQYFGPGTRLTVT.

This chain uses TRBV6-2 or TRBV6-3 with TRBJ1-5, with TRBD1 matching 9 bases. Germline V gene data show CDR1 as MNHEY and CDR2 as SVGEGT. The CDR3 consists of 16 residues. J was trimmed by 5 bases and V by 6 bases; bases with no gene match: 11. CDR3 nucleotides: TGTGCCAGCAGCCACGATCAGGGACAGGGTTATCAGCCCCAGCATTTT. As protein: CASSHDQGQGYQPQHF.

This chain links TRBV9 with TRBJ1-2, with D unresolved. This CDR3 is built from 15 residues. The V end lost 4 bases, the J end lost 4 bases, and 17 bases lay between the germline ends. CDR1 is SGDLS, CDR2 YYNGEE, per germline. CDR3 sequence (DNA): TGTGCCAGCAGCAACCTACATGCAGGAATCTATGGCTACACCTTC. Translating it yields CASSNLHAGIYGYTF.

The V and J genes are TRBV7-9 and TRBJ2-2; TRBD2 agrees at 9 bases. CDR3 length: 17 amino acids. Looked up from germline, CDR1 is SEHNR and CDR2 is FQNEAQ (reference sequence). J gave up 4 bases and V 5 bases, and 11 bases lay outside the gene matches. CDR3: CASSTLSGGRVTGELFF. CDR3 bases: TGTGCCAGCAGCACCCTTAGCGGGGGCAGGGTCACCGGGGAGCTGTTTTTT. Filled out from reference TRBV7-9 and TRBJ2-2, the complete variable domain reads DTGVSQNPRHKITKRGQNVTFRCDPISEHNRLYWYRQTLGQGPEFLTYFQNEAQLEKSRLLSDRFSAERPKGSFSTLEIQRTEQGDSAMYLCASSTLSGGRVTGELFFGEGSRLTVL.

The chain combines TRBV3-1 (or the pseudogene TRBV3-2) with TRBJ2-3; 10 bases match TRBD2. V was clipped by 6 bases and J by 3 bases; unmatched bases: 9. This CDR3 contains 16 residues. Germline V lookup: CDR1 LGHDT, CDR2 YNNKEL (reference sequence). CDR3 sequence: CASRLTGTSETDTQYF. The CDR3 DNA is TGTGCCAGCAGGCTTACCGGGACTAGCGAAACAGATACGCAGTATTTT.

CDR3 in amino acids: CASSARGVGNTGELFF. CDR3 DNA: TGTGCCAGCAGCGCCAGGGGAGTAGGTAACACCGGGGAGCTGTTTTTT. The chain combines TRBV9 with TRBJ2-2, with a possible D match to TRBD1 (6 bases). Trimming took 3 bases from V and 2 from J, leaving 14 bases between them. Germline V lookup: CDR1 SGDLS, CDR2 YYNGEE. CDR3 size: 16 residues.

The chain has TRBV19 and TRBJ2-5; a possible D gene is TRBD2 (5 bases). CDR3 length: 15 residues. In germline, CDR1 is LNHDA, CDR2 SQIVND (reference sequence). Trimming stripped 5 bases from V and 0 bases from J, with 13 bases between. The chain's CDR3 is CASSPTSDYQETQYF. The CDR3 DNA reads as TGTGCCAGTAGTCCCACCTCGGACTACCAAGAGACCCAGTACTTC.

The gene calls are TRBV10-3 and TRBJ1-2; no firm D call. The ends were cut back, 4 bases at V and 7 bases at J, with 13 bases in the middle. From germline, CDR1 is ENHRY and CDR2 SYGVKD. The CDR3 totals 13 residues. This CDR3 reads CAISARLMGGYTF. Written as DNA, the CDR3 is TGTGCCATCAGTGCCCGCCTGATGGGTGGCTACACCTTC.

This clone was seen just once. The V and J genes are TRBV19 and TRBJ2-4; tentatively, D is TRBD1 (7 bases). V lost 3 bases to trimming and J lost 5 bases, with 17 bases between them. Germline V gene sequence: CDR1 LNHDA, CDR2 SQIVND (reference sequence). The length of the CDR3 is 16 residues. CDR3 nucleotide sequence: TGTGCCAGTAGTATCAGCTACAGGGGAGGAGAAAACATTCAGTACTTC. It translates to CASSISYRGGENIQYF.

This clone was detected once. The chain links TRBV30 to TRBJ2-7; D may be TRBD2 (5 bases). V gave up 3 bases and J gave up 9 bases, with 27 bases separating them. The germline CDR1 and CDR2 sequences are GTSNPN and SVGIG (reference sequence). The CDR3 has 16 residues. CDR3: CAWSPGKATGERGQYF. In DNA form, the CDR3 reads TGTGCCTGGAGCCCGGGAAAGGCAACCGGAGAAAGAGGGCAGTACTTC. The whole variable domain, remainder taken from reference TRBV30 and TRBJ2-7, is SQTIHQWPATLVQPVGSPLSLECTVEGTSNPNLYWYRQAAGRGLQLLFYSVGIGQISSEVPQNLSASRPQDRQFILSSKKLLLSDSGFYLCAWSPGKATGERGQYFGPGTRLTVT.

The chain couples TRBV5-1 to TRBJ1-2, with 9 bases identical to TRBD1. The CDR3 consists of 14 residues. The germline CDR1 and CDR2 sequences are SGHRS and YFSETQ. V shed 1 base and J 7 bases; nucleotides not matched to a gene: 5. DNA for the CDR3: TGCGCCAGCAGCTTGCACAGGGGGCAGACTGGCTACACCTTC. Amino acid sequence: CASSLHRGQTGYTF. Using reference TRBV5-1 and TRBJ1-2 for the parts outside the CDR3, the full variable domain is KAGVTQTPRYLIKTRGQQVTLSCSPISGHRSVSWYQQTPGQGLQFLFEYFSETQRNKGNFPGRFSGRQFSNSRSEMNVSTLELGDSALYLCASSLHRGQTGYTFGSGTRLTVV.

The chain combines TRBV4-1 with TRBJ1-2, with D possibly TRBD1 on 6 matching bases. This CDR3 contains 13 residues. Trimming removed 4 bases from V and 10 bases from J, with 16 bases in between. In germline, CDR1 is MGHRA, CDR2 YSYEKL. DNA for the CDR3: TGCGCCAGCAGCCTCGAACCAGGGGAGCACTACACCTTC. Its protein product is CASSLEPGEHYTF.